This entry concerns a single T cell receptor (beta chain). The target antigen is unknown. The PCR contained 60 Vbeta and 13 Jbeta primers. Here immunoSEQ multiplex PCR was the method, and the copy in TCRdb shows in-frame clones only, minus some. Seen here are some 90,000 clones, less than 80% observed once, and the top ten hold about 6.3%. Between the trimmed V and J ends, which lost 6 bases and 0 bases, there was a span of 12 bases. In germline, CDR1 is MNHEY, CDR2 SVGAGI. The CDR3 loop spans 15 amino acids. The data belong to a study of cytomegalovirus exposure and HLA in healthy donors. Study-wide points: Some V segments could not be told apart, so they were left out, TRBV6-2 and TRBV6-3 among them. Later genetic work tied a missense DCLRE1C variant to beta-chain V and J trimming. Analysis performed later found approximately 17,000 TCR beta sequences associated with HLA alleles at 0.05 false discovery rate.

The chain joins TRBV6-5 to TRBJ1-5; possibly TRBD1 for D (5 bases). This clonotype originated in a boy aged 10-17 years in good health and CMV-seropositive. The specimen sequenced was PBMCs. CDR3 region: CASSLGGYSNQPQHF. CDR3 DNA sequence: TGTGCCAGCAGCCTGGGGGGTTATAGCAATCAGCCCCAGCATTTT.